One T cell receptor beta chain is described in this entry. This sample is drawn from a study of shared clonotypes between healthy human individuals. Germline-derived CDR1 and CDR2 are MNHEY and SVGAGI. V gave up 7 bases and J gave up 1 base, with 10 bases separating them. The CDR3 has 14 amino acids. Using immunoSEQ multiplex PCR, the repertoire was profiled, and TCRdb retains in-frame clones only, with some absent. The sample yields about 2 million clones, 85% to 95% seen once. Sequenced sample: naive CD4+ T cells sorted from blood. Specified subset: CD45RA+ positively selected. This chain links TRBV6-5 with TRBJ2-2, with D maybe TRBD1 (6 bases). This clonotype was sampled from a man between 18 and 29 years old in good health. The DNA for the CDR3 is TGTGCCAGCATTAAGACAGGGAACACCGGGGAGCTGTTTTTT. Protein: CASIKTGNTGELFF.